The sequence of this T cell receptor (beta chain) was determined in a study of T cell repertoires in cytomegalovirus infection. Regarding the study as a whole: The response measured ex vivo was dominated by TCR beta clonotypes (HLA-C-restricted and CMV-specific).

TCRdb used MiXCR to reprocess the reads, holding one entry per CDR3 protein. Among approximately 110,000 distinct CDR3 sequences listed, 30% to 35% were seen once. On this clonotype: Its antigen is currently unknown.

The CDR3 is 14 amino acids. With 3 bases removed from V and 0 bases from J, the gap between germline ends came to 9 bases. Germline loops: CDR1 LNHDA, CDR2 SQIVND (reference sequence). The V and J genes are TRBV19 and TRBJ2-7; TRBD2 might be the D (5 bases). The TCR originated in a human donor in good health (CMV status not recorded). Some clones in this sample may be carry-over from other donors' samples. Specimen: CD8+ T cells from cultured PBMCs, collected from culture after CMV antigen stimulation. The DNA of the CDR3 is TGTGCCAGTAGTATCACGGGGAGCTCCTACGAGCAGTACTTC. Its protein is CASSITGSSYEQYF. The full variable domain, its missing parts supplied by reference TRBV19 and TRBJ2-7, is DGGITQSPKYLFRKEGQNVTLSCEQNLNHDAMYWYRQDPGQGLRLIYYSQIVNDFQKGDIAEGYSVSREKKESFPLTVTSAQKNPTAFYLCASSITGSSYEQYFGPGTRLTVT.